Described below is a single TCR beta chain sequence and its context. This specimen comes from a study of OX40 agonist ivuxolimab in advanced cancers. Study context: Two patients with cutaneous melanoma and one with hepatocellular carcinoma, three in total, showed partial responses.

Profiled with immunoSEQ multiplex PCR; TCRdb holds only in-frame clones, not every one. Of some 59,000 clones in the sample, 80% to 95% were seen once. Trimming left V 7 bases short and J 0 bases short, with 16 bases between. The V gene's germline CDR1 is MNHNS and CDR2 SASEGT. CDR3 length: 15 residues. This chain connects TRBV6-1 to TRBJ2-7, with D possibly matching TRBD2 (5 bases). The sample consisted of CD4+ or CD8+ T cells sorted from blood, taken in a trial of the OX40 agonist ivuxolimab. The sequence came from an adult with an advanced solid tumor such as melanoma, head and neck, liver or kidney cancer. The CDR3 reads CASNLREHSSYEQYF. The CDR3, as DNA: TGTGCCAGCAACTTACGGGAACATAGCTCCTACGAGCAGTACTTC.